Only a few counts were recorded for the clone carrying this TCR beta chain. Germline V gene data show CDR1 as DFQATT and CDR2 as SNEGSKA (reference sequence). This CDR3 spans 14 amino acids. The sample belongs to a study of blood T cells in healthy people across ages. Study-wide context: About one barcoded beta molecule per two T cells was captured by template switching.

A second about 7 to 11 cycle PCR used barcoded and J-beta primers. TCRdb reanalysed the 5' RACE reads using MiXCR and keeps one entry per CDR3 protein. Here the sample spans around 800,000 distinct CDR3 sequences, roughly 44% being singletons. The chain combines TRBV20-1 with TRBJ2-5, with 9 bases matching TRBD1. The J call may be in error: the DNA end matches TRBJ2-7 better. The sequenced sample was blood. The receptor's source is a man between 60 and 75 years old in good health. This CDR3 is CSAVTGQGYYEQYF. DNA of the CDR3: TGCAGTGCTGTAACGGGACAGGGTTATTACGAGCAGTACTTC.